This record looks at one TCR beta chain sequence and its context. The data belong to a study of blood T cell repertoires in COVID-19. On the study more broadly: There were acute and convalescent COVID-19 samples, and they came from the United States, Italy and Spain. PBMCs, B-cell-depleted T cells, or T cells provided the cDNA or gDNA that made up the material.

It was during active infection that Seattle patients were enrolled and then longitudinally followed. CDR1 and CDR2 from the germline V gene are GTSNPN and SVGIG (reference sequence). The CDR3 spans 12 residues. V gave up 4 bases and J gave up 5 bases; unmatched junction bases: 2. Study processing details: Reference gene primer amplification in the assay estimated nucleated cell counts. Profiled with immunoSEQ multiplex PCR; TCRdb holds only in-frame clones, not every one. Clonal size and the V and J genes are those of that table, whereas D and trimming came from the DNA. Of around 50,000 clones listed, about 83% were seen once; the top ten hold around 7.1%.

The chain uses TRBV30 and TRBJ1-2; 9 bases agree with TRBD1. The sequenced sample consisted of peripheral blood. The receptor's source is a woman aged 60-75 years with COVID-19, enrolled during active disease. For the CDR3, the DNA is TGTGCCTGGACACAGGGGGCTTATGGCTACACCTTC. Translation: CAWTQGAYGYTF. Full variable domain (rest looked up from reference TRBV30 and TRBJ1-2): SQTIHQWPATLVQPVGSPLSLECTVEGTSNPNLYWYRQAAGRGLQLLFYSVGIGQISSEVPQNLSASRPQDRQFILSSKKLLLSDSGFYLCAWTQGAYGYTFGSGTRLTVV.